These T cell receptor beta chains were read from a single sample in a study of blood T cell repertoires in COVID-19. The table came from immunoSEQ multiplex PCR; TCRdb's copy has only in-frame clones and leaves some out. Of a few hundred thousand clones in the sample, 84% were seen once. The sample consisted of peripheral blood. The receptors were sampled from a woman aged 80 or older with active or convalescent COVID-19. Both conserved end residues are part of each CDR3. The D gene is left open where the match is weak. The listing skips clone size in some rows; elsewhere it reads once, few, many or a size class.

>TRBV6-2/TRBV6-3|TRBJ2-7|-|-
TGTGCCAGCAGTAAACAGGGTTACGAGCAGTACTTC
CASSKQGYEQYF
>TRBV7-6|TRBJ2-5|-|-
TGTGCCAGCAGCTGGGCAGGGCGGGAGACCCAGTACTTC
CASSWAGRETQYF
>TRBV5-4|TRBJ2-3|-|-
TGTGCCAGCAGCTTGGCGGGTCCAGATACGCAGTATTTT
CASSLAGPDTQYF
>TRBV5-4|TRBJ2-3|TRBD1|-
TGTGCCAGCAGCTTGGGACAGGGGGTTGGGACAGATACGCAGTATTTT
CASSLGQGVGTDTQYF
>TRBV6-2/TRBV6-3|TRBJ2-6|-|-
TGTGCCAGCAGTTACCCCGGTAAGAGTGGGGCCAACGTCCTGACTTTC
CASSYPGKSGANVLTF
>TRBV9|TRBJ2-1|-|-
TGTGCCAGCAGACTGTCCCGAAGCTCCTACAATGAGCAGTTCTTC
CASRLSRSSYNEQFF
>TRBV30|TRBJ1-3|TRBD1|once
TGTGCCTGGACTCCCGACAGGGCTGGAAACACCATATATTTT
CAWTPDRAGNTIYF
>TRBV5-8|TRBJ2-3|-|-
TGTGCCAGCAGCTTGCACCGAGGATCGGATACGCAGTATTTT
CASSLHRGSDTQYF
>TRBV24-1|TRBJ1-2|-|-
TGTGCCACCAGTGCCCCATGGGGAGAAAATAACTATGGCTACACCTTC
CATSAPWGENNYGYTF
>TRBV30|TRBJ1-4|-|-
TGTGCCTGGGGGCGGAGGAGGGAAGAACTGTTTTTT
CAWGRRREELFF
>TRBV6-6|TRBJ1-5|-|-
TGTGCCAGCAGTTCCCCGGGCAATCAGCCCCAGCATTTT
CASSSPGNQPQHF
>TRBV9|TRBJ2-3|-|-
TGTGCCAGCAGCGTAGTCGGCTACCCGCGGGAAGATACGCAGTATTTT
CASSVVGYPREDTQYF
>TRBV19|TRBJ1-2|-|once
TGTGCCAGTAGTATAATCTACAGGGATAGGGGCTACACCTTC
CASSIIYRDRGYTF
>TRBV7-3|TRBJ1-1|TRBD1|once
TGTGCCAGCAGGAGGGACAGTACGAACACTGAAGCTTTCTTT
CASRRDSTNTEAFF
>TRBV28|TRBJ1-5|-|-
TGTGCCAGCAGTGCACTCATAGGGGCCCAGCATTTT
CASSALIGAQHF
>TRBV15|TRBJ2-2|-|-
TGTGCCACCAGCAGAGGGGGAGCAGCCACCGGGGAGCTGTTTTTT
CATSRGGAATGELFF
>TRBV9|TRBJ2-1|TRBD2|-
TGTGCCAGCAGCGCCCCCGGTAGCGGGAGAGGCAATGAGCAGTTCTTC
CASSAPGSGRGNEQFF
>TRBV5-1|TRBJ1-4|-|-
TGCGCCAGCAGAACACAGGGCTATGAAAAACTGTTTTTT
CASRTQGYEKLFF
>TRBV5-6|TRBJ2-3|TRBD2|-
TGTGCCAGCAGCTCCTTACAGCGGGGGGGCACAGATACGCAGTATTTT
CASSSLQRGGTDTQYF
>TRBV7-8|TRBJ2-7|TRBD2|-
TGTGCCAGCAGCCGTAGCGGGGAGCAGTACTTC
CASSRSGEQYF
>TRBV5-6|TRBJ1-1|TRBD1|-
TGTGCCAGCAGCTTGTTTAGAACAGGGGAGGATTTTCCTGAAGCTTTCTTT
CASSLFRTGEDFPEAFF
>TRBV6-5|TRBJ2-5|-|-
TGTGCCAGCAGCCTCCAAGAGACCCAGTACTTC
CASSLQETQYF
>TRBV6-7|TRBJ2-7|-|-
TGTGCCAGCAGTAAGAGGGAAAGCTCCTACGAGCAGTACTTC
CASSKRESSYEQYF
>TRBV6-5|TRBJ2-5|TRBD2|-
TGTGCCAGCAGTAGCTCGGGGGGAGAGACCCAGTACTTC
CASSSSGGETQYF
>TRBV15|TRBJ2-3|TRBD2|-
TGTGCCACCAGCAGAGAACTAGCGGGAGCTGATACGCAGTATTTT
CATSRELAGADTQYF
>TRBV7-2|TRBJ1-1|TRBD1|-
TGTGCCAGCAGCAAGGACAGGGGGCTTAACAGTGAAGCTTTCTTT
CASSKDRGLNSEAFF
>TRBV6-2/TRBV6-3|TRBJ1-5|TRBD1|-
TGTGCCAGCACCCCGACAGGGTTGAACCAGCCCCAGCATTTT
CASTPTGLNQPQHF
>TRBV5-1|TRBJ2-2|-|-
TGCGCCAGCAGCTTACAGGGTTTCCGGGAGCTGTTTTTT
CASSLQGFRELFF
>TRBV19|TRBJ1-6|-|-
TGTGCCAGTAGTATGTTCGGGGGCTCCTATAATTCACCCCTCCACTTT
CASSMFGGSYNSPLHF
>TRBV7-3|TRBJ2-7|TRBD1|-
TGTGCCAGCAGATTTAAACCGGGACAGGGGGCCGAGCAGTACTTC
CASRFKPGQGAEQYF
>TRBV5-5|TRBJ2-3|TRBD1|-
TGTGCCAGCAGCTTAAGGGGTGGACAGGGCACAGATACGCAGTATTTT
CASSLRGGQGTDTQYF
>TRBV29-1|TRBJ1-3|-|-
TGCAGCGTCCTAGAGGGCTCTGGAAACACCATATATTTT
CSVLEGSGNTIYF
>TRBV18|TRBJ2-7|TRBD1|-
TGTGCCAGCTCACGGACAGGGGACGAGCAGTACTTC
CASSRTGDEQYF
>TRBV19|TRBJ2-5|TRBD2|-
TGTGCCAGTAGTATAAGTCTAGCGGGATTGGGGGAGACCCAGTACTTC
CASSISLAGLGETQYF
>TRBV11-3|TRBJ1-1|TRBD1|-
TGTGCCAGCAGCCCAGACAGGGCGTCTGAAGCTTTCTTT
CASSPDRASEAFF
>TRBV18|TRBJ1-2|-|once
TGTGCCAGCTCCCCACAGAACCAACTGTCTAACTATGGCTACACCTTC
CASSPQNQLSNYGYTF